The table lists the clone carrying this T cell receptor (beta chain) with a few counts. What it binds is not known. Germline-derived CDR1 and CDR2 are MNHEY and SVGAGI. Deletions cut 2 bases from V and 4 bases from J, with 11 bases between. The CDR3 loop spans 14 amino acids. Unique molecular identifiers were incorporated during preparation of the TCRbeta library. TCRdb passed the PCR reads through MiXCR, listing each CDR3 protein once. The data hold about 210,000 distinct CDR3 sequences, with approximately 15% observed a single time. The sample is drawn from a study of T-cell reconstitution after alpha-beta-depleted transplantation in children. Findings and caveats of the study: A year post-transplant, T-cell counts and diversity derived mostly from newly produced T cells.

The chain carries TRBV6-5 and TRBJ2-5; D is uncertain. Specimen: PBMCs, mostly from graft donor cells, collected 360 days after TCRalphabeta/CD19-depleted stem cell transplant. The source of this sequence is a male patient aged 2 to 9 who had a stem cell transplant for acute lymphoblastic leukemia, so the T cells may come from the graft donor. The CDR3 coding sequence is TGTGCCAGCAGTTACGGTTTCAGTAGAGAGACCCAGTACTTC. Translated: CASSYGFSRETQYF.